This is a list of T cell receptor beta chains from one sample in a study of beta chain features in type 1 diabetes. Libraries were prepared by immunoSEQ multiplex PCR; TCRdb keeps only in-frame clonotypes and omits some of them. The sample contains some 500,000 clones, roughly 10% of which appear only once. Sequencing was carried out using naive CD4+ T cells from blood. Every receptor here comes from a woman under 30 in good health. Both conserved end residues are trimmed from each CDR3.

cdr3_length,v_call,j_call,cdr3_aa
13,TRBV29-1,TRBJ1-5,SVALNRDPNQPQH
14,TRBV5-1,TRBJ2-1,ASSFRSQANFNEQF
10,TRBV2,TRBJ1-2,ASSEMGDGYT
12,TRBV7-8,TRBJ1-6,ASSLGTVPSPLH
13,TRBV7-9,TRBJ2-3,ASSSRALLTDTQY
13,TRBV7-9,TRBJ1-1,ASSLAPLTNTEAF
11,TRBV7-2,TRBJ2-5,ASSLKWVETQY
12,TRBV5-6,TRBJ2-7,ASSLPDWGYEQY
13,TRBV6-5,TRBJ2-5,ASSYFETSPETQY
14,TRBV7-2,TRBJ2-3,ASGRRPGGGTDTQY
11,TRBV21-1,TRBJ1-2,ASSKHHLYGYT
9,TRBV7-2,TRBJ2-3,ASRRTNTQY
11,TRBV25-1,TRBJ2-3,ASSDVRRDTQY
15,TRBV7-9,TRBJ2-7,ASSWGQGRHSSYEQY
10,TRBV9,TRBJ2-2,ASSARYGELF
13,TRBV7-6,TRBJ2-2,ASSPQGINTGELF
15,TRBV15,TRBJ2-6,ATRPGTGVLRANVLT
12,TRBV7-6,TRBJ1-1,ASSRTGLNTEAF
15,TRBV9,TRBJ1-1,ASSVDPRFDRGTEAF
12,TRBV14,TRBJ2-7,ASSMVRGAYEQY
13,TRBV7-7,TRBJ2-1,ASSSTSLAGNEQF
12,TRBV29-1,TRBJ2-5,SVLAGGPVETQY
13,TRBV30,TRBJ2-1,AGNAGDRGQDEQF
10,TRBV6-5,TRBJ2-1,ASRRGVNEQF
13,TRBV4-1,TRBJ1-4,ASSQVGRTEDKLF
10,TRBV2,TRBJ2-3,ASKPAIEAQY
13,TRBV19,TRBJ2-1,ASSSAGVSYNEQF
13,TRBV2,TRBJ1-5,ASSTGTGGLQPQH
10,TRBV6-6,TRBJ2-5,ASSITPETQY
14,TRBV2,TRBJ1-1,ASSDQTGLDSTEAF
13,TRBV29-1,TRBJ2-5,SVERQELLGETQY